A selection of T cell receptor beta chains follows, all from one sample in a study of cytomegalovirus exposure and HLA in healthy donors. The repertoire was sequenced with immunoSEQ multiplex PCR; TCRdb's copy has only in-frame clones and lacks some. The sample records about 190,000 clones, 75% to 90% being singletons. The sequenced sample was PBMCs. The receptors originated from a man aged 30 to 39 in good health and CMV-seronegative. The CDR3 runs from the conserved cysteine through the conserved F or W. D genes are given only for firm matches. Clone size is not always given. Where it is, it says once, few, many or a class for expanded clones.

v_call: TRBV5-1; clone_size: few; j_call: TRBJ1-1; d_call: TRBD1; cdr3_aa: CASSQGQGLSTEAFF; cdr3_nt: TGCGCCAGCAGCCAGGGACAGGGATTATCCACTGAAGCTTTCTTT
v_call: TRBV6-5; clone_size: .; j_call: TRBJ2-3; d_call: .; cdr3_aa: CASTDITDTQYF; cdr3_nt: TGTGCCAGCACGGACATCACAGATACGCAGTATTTT
v_call: TRBV9; clone_size: .; j_call: TRBJ1-5; d_call: .; cdr3_aa: CASSVTGYSNQPQHF; cdr3_nt: TGTGCCAGCAGCGTAACTGGTTATAGCAATCAGCCCCAGCATTTT
v_call: TRBV4-2; clone_size: .; j_call: TRBJ1-4; d_call: .; cdr3_aa: CASSQGEGTALMKELFF; cdr3_nt: TGTGCCAGCAGCCAAGGCGAGGGAACGGCGCTAATGAAGGAACTGTTTTTT
v_call: TRBV5-1; clone_size: .; j_call: TRBJ1-1; d_call: .; cdr3_aa: CASRGAAEAFF; cdr3_nt: TGCGCCAGCAGGGGGGCGGCTGAAGCTTTCTTT
v_call: TRBV6-1; clone_size: .; j_call: TRBJ2-1; d_call: TRBD2; cdr3_aa: CATRREGLDEQFF; cdr3_nt: TGTGCCACCAGGCGGGAGGGCCTAGATGAGCAGTTCTTC
v_call: TRBV7-6; clone_size: .; j_call: TRBJ2-5; d_call: TRBD1; cdr3_aa: CASQGYRGKETQYF; cdr3_nt: TGTGCCAGCCAAGGCTACAGGGGGAAAGAGACCCAGTACTTC
v_call: TRBV7-2; clone_size: once; j_call: TRBJ1-1; d_call: TRBD1; cdr3_aa: CASSLTSTGDAEAFF; cdr3_nt: TGTGCCAGCAGCTTAACGTCGACAGGGGACGCTGAAGCTTTCTTT
v_call: TRBV28; clone_size: .; j_call: TRBJ1-5; d_call: .; cdr3_aa: CASSRLIQPQHF; cdr3_nt: TGTGCCAGCAGTCGACTGATTCAGCCCCAGCATTTT
v_call: TRBV28; clone_size: .; j_call: TRBJ2-3; d_call: TRBD2; cdr3_aa: CASSWLSWGLGEKQSSTDTQYF; cdr3_nt: TGTGCCAGCAGTTGGCTATCATGGGGACTAGGGGAGAAACAATCGAGCACAGATACGCAGTATTTT
v_call: TRBV28; clone_size: once; j_call: TRBJ1-5; d_call: .; cdr3_aa: CASSWGLQQGQPQHF; cdr3_nt: TGTGCCAGCAGTTGGGGACTACAACAGGGCCAGCCCCAGCATTTT
v_call: TRBV27; clone_size: once; j_call: TRBJ1-1; d_call: TRBD1; cdr3_aa: CASGTAIGTEAFF; cdr3_nt: TGTGCCAGCGGGACAGCGATTGGCACTGAAGCTTTCTTT
v_call: TRBV5-1; clone_size: .; j_call: TRBJ1-1; d_call: .; cdr3_aa: CASSLSVRTENTEAFF; cdr3_nt: TGCGCCAGCAGCTTGTCGGTGCGAACAGAAAACACTGAAGCTTTCTTT
v_call: TRBV28; clone_size: few; j_call: TRBJ2-3; d_call: TRBD2; cdr3_aa: CASSAGTSGGPSGQYF; cdr3_nt: TGTGCCAGCAGTGCCGGGACTAGCGGGGGGCCGTCTGGGCAGTATTTT
v_call: TRBV7-2; clone_size: .; j_call: TRBJ2-3; d_call: .; cdr3_aa: CASSPSSGTDTQYF; cdr3_nt: TGTGCCAGCAGCCCTTCTAGCGGCACAGATACGCAGTATTTT
v_call: TRBV6-6; clone_size: .; j_call: TRBJ1-6; d_call: TRBD1; cdr3_aa: CASQGTGDSPLHF; cdr3_nt: TGTGCCAGCCAAGGGACAGGAGATTCACCCCTCCACTTT
v_call: TRBV19; clone_size: .; j_call: TRBJ2-1; d_call: .; cdr3_aa: CASSIWGQSDEQFF; cdr3_nt: TGTGCCAGTAGTATCTGGGGCCAGTCTGATGAGCAGTTCTTC
v_call: TRBV7-2; clone_size: .; j_call: TRBJ2-2; d_call: .; cdr3_aa: CASILTGLGELFF; cdr3_nt: TGTGCCAGCATCCTAACAGGGCTCGGGGAGCTGTTTTTT
v_call: TRBV28; clone_size: .; j_call: TRBJ1-2; d_call: .; cdr3_aa: CATGSMGANYGYTF; cdr3_nt: TGTGCCACCGGGTCAATGGGGGCAAACTATGGCTACACCTTC
v_call: TRBV28; clone_size: .; j_call: TRBJ1-2; d_call: .; cdr3_aa: CASSFWAGFVTF; cdr3_nt: TGTGCCAGCAGTTTCTGGGCGGGGTTTGTCACCTTC
v_call: TRBV27; clone_size: .; j_call: TRBJ2-2; d_call: TRBD2; cdr3_aa: CASNRLAGDNTGELFF; cdr3_nt: TGTGCCAGCAATCGACTAGCGGGAGATAACACCGGGGAGCTGTTTTTT
v_call: TRBV6-5; clone_size: .; j_call: TRBJ1-2; d_call: .; cdr3_aa: CASGNTGSGYTF; cdr3_nt: TGTGCCAGCGGTAATACAGGGTCCGGCTACACCTTC
v_call: TRBV19; clone_size: .; j_call: TRBJ2-7; d_call: TRBD2; cdr3_aa: CASSIKTGGPYEQYF; cdr3_nt: TGTGCCAGTAGTATCAAAACGGGGGGGCCTTACGAGCAGTACTTC
v_call: TRBV4-1; clone_size: .; j_call: TRBJ1-4; d_call: TRBD1; cdr3_aa: CASSRKGAEEKLFF; cdr3_nt: TGCGCCAGCAGCCGAAAGGGGGCGGAGGAAAAACTGTTTTTT
v_call: TRBV5-1; clone_size: once; j_call: TRBJ2-7; d_call: .; cdr3_aa: CASSLHTSYEQYF; cdr3_nt: TGCGCCAGCAGCTTGCACACCTCCTACGAGCAGTACTTC
v_call: TRBV7-8; clone_size: .; j_call: TRBJ1-1; d_call: .; cdr3_aa: CASSEKRTTVQTEAFF; cdr3_nt: TGTGCCAGCAGCGAAAAGCGGACCACAGTTCAGACTGAAGCTTTCTTT
v_call: TRBV28; clone_size: .; j_call: TRBJ1-2; d_call: .; cdr3_aa: CASSFVVRNYGYTF; cdr3_nt: TGTGCCAGCAGTTTCGTGGTGCGAAACTATGGCTACACCTTC
v_call: TRBV5-6; clone_size: few; j_call: TRBJ2-5; d_call: .; cdr3_aa: CASSLGYRIGGETQYF; cdr3_nt: TGTGCCAGCAGCTTGGGATATAGGATTGGAGGGGAGACCCAGTACTTC
v_call: TRBV6-1; clone_size: .; j_call: TRBJ2-2; d_call: .; cdr3_aa: CASSEQRSGVAGELFF; cdr3_nt: TGTGCCAGCAGTGAACAGAGGTCCGGGGTGGCCGGGGAGCTGTTTTTT
v_call: TRBV2; clone_size: .; j_call: TRBJ2-7; d_call: .; cdr3_aa: CASGVGFSYEQYF; cdr3_nt: TGTGCCAGCGGCGTGGGCTTCTCCTACGAGCAGTACTTC
v_call: TRBV5-1; clone_size: .; j_call: TRBJ1-2; d_call: TRBD1; cdr3_aa: CASRGTGLLTGYTF; cdr3_nt: TGCGCCAGCAGAGGGACAGGGCTTCTTACGGGCTACACCTTC
v_call: TRBV7-9; clone_size: .; j_call: TRBJ2-1; d_call: .; cdr3_aa: CASSPGNEQFF; cdr3_nt: TGTGCCAGCAGCCCCGGGAATGAGCAGTTCTTC
v_call: TRBV29-1; clone_size: .; j_call: TRBJ2-7; d_call: .; cdr3_aa: CSVEEGRGVAYEQYF; cdr3_nt: TGCAGCGTTGAAGAAGGACGCGGGGTGGCCTACGAGCAGTACTTC
v_call: TRBV10-1; clone_size: few; j_call: TRBJ1-2; d_call: .; cdr3_aa: CASSEGAGHYGYTF; cdr3_nt: TGCGCCAGCAGTGAGGGAGCGGGGCACTATGGCTACACCTTC
v_call: TRBV7-7; clone_size: .; j_call: TRBJ2-5; d_call: TRBD2; cdr3_aa: CASSLGGPGLAGTQETQYF; cdr3_nt: TGTGCTAGCAGCTTAGGGGGCCCAGGACTAGCGGGAACTCAAGAGACCCAGTACTTC
v_call: TRBV5-4; clone_size: .; j_call: TRBJ2-6; d_call: .; cdr3_aa: CASSGKQEPGANVPTF; cdr3_nt: TGTGCCAGCAGCGGAAAACAGGAGCCTGGGGCCAACGTCCCGACTTTC
v_call: TRBV11-2; clone_size: .; j_call: TRBJ2-5; d_call: TRBD2; cdr3_aa: CASSGRLRGGETQYF; cdr3_nt: TGTGCCAGCAGCGGGCGTCTCCGCGGGGGAGAGACCCAGTACTTC
v_call: TRBV6-5; clone_size: once; j_call: TRBJ2-5; d_call: .; cdr3_aa: CASSSSTGTPGAQYF; cdr3_nt: TGTGCCAGCAGTTCGAGTACCGGGACTCCCGGGGCCCAGTACTTC
v_call: TRBV18; clone_size: .; j_call: TRBJ1-5; d_call: .; cdr3_aa: CASSPFGQPTKGSNQPQHF; cdr3_nt: TGTGCCAGCTCACCATTTGGACAGCCAACTAAGGGAAGCAATCAGCCCCAGCATTTT
v_call: TRBV27; clone_size: .; j_call: TRBJ2-7; d_call: .; cdr3_aa: CASSSHDNYEQYF; cdr3_nt: TGTGCCAGCAGTTCACACGATAACTACGAGCAGTACTTC